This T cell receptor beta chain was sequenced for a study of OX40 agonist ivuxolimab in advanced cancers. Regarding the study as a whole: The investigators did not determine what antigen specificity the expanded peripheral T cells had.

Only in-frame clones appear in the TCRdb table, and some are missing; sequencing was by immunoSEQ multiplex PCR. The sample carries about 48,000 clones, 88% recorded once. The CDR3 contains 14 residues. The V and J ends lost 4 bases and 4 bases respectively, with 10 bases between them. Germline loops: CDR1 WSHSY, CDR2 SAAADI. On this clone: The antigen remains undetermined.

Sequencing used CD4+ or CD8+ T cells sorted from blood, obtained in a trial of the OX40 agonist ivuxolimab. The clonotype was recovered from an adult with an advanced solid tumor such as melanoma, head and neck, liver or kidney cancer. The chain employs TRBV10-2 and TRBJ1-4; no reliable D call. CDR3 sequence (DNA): TGCGCCAGCAGTGGAAATCAGGTTAATGAAAAACTGTTTTTT. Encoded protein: CASSGNQVNEKLFF.